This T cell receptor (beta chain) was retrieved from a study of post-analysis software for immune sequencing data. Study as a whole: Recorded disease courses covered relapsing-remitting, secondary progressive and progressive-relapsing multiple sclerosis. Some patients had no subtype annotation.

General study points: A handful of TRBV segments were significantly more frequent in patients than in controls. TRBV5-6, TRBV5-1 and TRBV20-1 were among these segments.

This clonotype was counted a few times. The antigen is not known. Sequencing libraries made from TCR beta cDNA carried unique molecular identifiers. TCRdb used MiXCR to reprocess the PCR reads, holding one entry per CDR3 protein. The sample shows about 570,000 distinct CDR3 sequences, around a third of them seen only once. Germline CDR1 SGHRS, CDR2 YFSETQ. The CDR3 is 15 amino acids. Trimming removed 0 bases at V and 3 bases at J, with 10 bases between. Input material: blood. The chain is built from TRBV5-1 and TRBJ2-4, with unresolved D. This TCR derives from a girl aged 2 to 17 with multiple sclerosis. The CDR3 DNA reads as TGCGCCAGCAGCTTGGAGGCAGATAACAAAAACATTCAGTACTTC. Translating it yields CASSLEADNKNIQYF.